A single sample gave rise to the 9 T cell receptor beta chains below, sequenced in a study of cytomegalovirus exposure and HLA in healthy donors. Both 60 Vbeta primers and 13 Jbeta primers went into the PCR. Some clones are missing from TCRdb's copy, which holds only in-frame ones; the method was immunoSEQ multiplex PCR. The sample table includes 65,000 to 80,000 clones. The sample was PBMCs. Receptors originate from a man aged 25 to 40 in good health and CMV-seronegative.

The CDR3 DNA follows: TGTGCCAGCAGTGAACCAATTGGGGAGCTGTTTTTT. This codes for CASSEPIGELFF. V is TRBV6-1 and J is TRBJ2-2; D is unclear. The CDR3 extends over 12 amino acids. Germline CDR1 and CDR2: MNHNS and SASEGT. Trimming removed 2 bases at V and 8 bases at J, with 6 bases between.

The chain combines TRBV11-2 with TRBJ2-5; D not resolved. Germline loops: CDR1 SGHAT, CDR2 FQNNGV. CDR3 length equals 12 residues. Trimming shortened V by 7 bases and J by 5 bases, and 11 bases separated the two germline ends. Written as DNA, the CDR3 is TGTGCCAGCACTGACTGGGTGGAGACCCAGTACTTC. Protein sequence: CASTDWVETQYF.

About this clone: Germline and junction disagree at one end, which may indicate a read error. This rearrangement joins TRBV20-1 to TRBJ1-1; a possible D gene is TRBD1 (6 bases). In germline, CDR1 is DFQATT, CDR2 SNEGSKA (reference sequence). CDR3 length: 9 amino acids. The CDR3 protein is CSARTGTNF. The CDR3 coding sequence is TGCAGTGCTAGGACCGGGACAAACTTT.

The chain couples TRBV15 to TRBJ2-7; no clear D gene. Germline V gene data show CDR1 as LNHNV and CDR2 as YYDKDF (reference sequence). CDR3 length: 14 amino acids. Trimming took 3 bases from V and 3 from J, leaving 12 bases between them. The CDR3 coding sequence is TGTGCCACCAGCAGTGGTCCCAACAGCTACGAGCAGTACTTC. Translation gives CATSSGPNSYEQYF.

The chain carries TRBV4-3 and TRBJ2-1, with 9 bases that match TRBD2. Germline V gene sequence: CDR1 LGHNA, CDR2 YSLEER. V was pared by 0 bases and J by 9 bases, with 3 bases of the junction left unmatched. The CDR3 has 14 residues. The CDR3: CASSQDEAGGEQFF. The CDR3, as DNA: TGCGCCAGCAGCCAAGATGAAGCGGGAGGTGAGCAGTTCTTC.

CDR3 region: CASSQSRGNTEAFF. DNA for the CDR3: TGTGCCAGCTCACAAAGTCGGGGTAACACTGAAGCTTTCTTT. The chain carries TRBV18 and TRBJ1-1; D is unclear. V was pared by 4 bases and J by 2 bases, with 11 bases between. The CDR3 is 14 residues long. Per the germline V gene, CDR1 is KGHSH and CDR2 is LQKENI.

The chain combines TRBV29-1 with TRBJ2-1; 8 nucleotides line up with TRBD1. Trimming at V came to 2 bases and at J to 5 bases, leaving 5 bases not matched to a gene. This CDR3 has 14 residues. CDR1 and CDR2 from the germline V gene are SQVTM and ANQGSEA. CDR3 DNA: TGCAGCGTTGAAAGACAGGGGAATGACAATGAGCAGTTCTTC. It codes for CSVERQGNDNEQFF.

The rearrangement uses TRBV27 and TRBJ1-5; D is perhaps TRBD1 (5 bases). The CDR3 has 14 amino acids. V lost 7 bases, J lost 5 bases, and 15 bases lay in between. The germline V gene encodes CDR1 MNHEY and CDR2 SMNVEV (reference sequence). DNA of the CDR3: TGTGCCAGCACCCAAACGGGGGGAGATCAGCCCCAGCATTTT. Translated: CASTQTGGDQPQHF.

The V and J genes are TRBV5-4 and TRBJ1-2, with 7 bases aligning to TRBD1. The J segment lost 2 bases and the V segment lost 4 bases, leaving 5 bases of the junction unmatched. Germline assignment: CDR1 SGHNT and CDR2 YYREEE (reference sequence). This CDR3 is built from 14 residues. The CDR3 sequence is CASSPGQTNYGYTF. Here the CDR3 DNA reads TGTGCCAGCAGCCCGGGACAGACCAACTATGGCTACACCTTC.